This T cell receptor (beta chain) originates from a study of human T cells and chemical hapten exposure. TCRdb reprocessed the RACE reads via MiXCR and lists one record per CDR3 protein. The table shows about 160,000 distinct CDR3 sequences, with approximately 30% occurring only once. Looked up from germline, CDR1 is SGHRS and CDR2 is YFSETQ. After removal of 4 bases from V and 5 bases from J, the junction contained 5 bases not matched to a gene. The CDR3 is made up of 15 amino acids. Whole-study findings and limits: Compared with pre-sensitization or healthy control sets, expanded TCRs clustered more.

Comment on this clonotype: The antigen is unknown.

Documented time point: patch test 3, about 24 weeks after DPC sensitization. Treatment here: therapeutic diphenylcyclopropenone sensitization with weekly scalp DPC. The rearrangement joins TRBV5-1 to TRBJ2-7, with 14 bases lining up with TRBD2. The TCR comes from a young woman with alopecia areata. Some clones in this sample may be carry-over from other donors' samples. Material: whole blood, obtained in connection with sensitization to the hapten diphenylcyclopropenone (DPC). CDR3 nucleotide sequence: TGCGCCAGCAGCGGAGGGACTAGCGGGAGCCACGAGCAGTACTTC. It translates to CASSGGTSGSHEQYF.